This T cell receptor (beta chain) was sequenced in a study of blood T cells in healthy people across ages. Primers used in a second PCR of roughly 6 to 12 cycles were a sample-barcoded 5' primer and a J-beta primer mix. Each sample yielded at least 2.5 million CDR3-containing paired-end reads. TCRdb itself ran the 5' RACE reads through MiXCR, one entry per CDR3 protein. The sample lists roughly 800,000 distinct CDR3 sequences; over 45% were seen once. The CDR3 is made up of 14 amino acids. V lost 7 bases to trimming and J lost 8 bases, with 17 bases between them. CDR1 and CDR2 (germline): MNHEY, SVGAGI.

The gene calls are TRBV6-5 and TRBJ1-4; D is ambiguous. The sequenced sample consisted of blood. This TCR came from a man in his thirties or forties in good health. This CDR3 reads CASKPKGTWEKLFF. CDR3 nucleotides: TGTGCCAGCAAACCGAAAGGAACATGGGAAAAACTGTTTTTT.